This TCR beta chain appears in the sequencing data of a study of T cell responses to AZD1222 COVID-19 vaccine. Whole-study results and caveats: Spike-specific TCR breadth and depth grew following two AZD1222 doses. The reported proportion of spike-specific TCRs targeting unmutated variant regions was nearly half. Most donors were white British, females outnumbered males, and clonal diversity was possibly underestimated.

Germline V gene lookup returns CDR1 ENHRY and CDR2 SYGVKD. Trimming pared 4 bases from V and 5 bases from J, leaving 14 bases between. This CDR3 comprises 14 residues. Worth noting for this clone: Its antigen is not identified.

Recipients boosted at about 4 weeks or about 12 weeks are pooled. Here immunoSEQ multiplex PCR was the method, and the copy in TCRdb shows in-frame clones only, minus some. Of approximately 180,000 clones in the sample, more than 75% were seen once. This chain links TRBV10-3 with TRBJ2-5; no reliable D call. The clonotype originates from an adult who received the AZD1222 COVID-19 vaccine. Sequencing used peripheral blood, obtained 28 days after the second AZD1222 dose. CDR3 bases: TGTGCCATCAGTGGAGTGGGGAAGAGGGAGACCCAGTACTTC. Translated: CAISGVGKRETQYF.